These 19 T cell receptor beta chains originate from one sample sequenced in a study of regulatory T cells in long-lasting Graves disease. Time point meaning: newly diagnosed GD, antithyroid drugs for less than 3 months. TCR sequences were obtained from RNA taken from PBMCs. CDR3-region Arm-PCR and iRepertoire HTBI primers produced the TCR beta libraries. TCRdb called the multiplex PCR reads again in MiXCR, with one record for every CDR3 protein. The sample contains about 240,000 distinct CDR3 sequences, 20% to 25% of which appear only once. The specimen comprised peripheral blood mononuclear cells (PBMCs), sampled at new diagnosis, from a patient treated with antithyroid drugs. These receptor sequences come from a female donor with Graves disease.

The genes are TRBV20-1 and TRBJ1-2; 9 nucleotides line up with TRBD1. V dropped 1 base and J dropped 3; count of bases not matched to a gene: 12. The CDR3 runs 17 residues. From germline, CDR1 is DFQATT and CDR2 SNEGSKA (reference sequence). DNA of the CDR3: TGCAGTGCTAGAGTGGCGGTTTCGGGGACAGGGCACTATGGCTACACCTTC. Its protein product is CSARVAVSGTGHYGYTF.

This clonotype appeared many times. The chain is built from TRBV3-1 and TRBJ2-5; no clear D gene. This CDR3 is 12 amino acids long. The germline V gene has CDR1 LGHDT and CDR2 YNNKEL (reference sequence). V was clipped by 4 bases and J by 4 bases, with 7 bases between them. The CDR3 sequence is CASSRSGETQYF. The CDR3 coding sequence is TGTGCCAGCAGCCGCAGTGGAGAGACCCAGTACTTC.

Worth noting for this clonotype: A read error is the likely source, as a far larger clone sits one nucleotide away. This rearrangement joins TRBV7-8 to TRBJ2-3; 9 bases fit TRBD2. J was trimmed by 2 bases and V by 1 base; bases with no gene match: 1. The CDR3 runs to 15 residues. CDR1 SGHVS and CDR2 FQNEAQ come from the germline V gene. CDR3 amino acids: CASSLGTSVTDTQYF. The CDR3 DNA follows: TGTGCCAGCAGCTTAGGGACTAGCGTCACAGATACGCAGTATTTT.

This clonotype was counted many times. The V and J genes are TRBV7-8 and TRBJ2-5; TRBD2 matches 9 bases. Germline CDR1 and CDR2: SGHVS and FQNEAQ. The CDR3 spans 13 residues. With 5 bases clipped from V and 6 bases from J, the junction kept 4 bases outside the gene matches. Written as DNA, the CDR3 is TGTGCCAGCAGCACAAGCGGGGGGAAGACCCAGTACTTC. This encodes CASSTSGGKTQYF.

This clonotype appeared many times. For the CDR3, the DNA is TGTGCCAGCAGCCAACGGGGTTCAGATTCACCCCTCCACTTT. Its protein is CASSQRGSDSPLHF. The J gene is TRBJ1-6, the V gene TRBV3-1; no firm D call. The germline V gene encodes CDR1 LGHDT and CDR2 YNNKEL (reference sequence). The V gene lost 2 bases and the J gene lost 8 bases, with 10 bases spanning the gap. The CDR3 contains 14 residues.

V and J are TRBV4-2 and TRBJ2-3; D ambiguous. Trimming removed 1 base at V and 2 bases at J, with 13 bases between. Germline V gene data show CDR1 as LGHNA and CDR2 as YNFKEQ. The CDR3 runs to 16 residues. CDR3 loop: CASSQGPAPITDTQYF. The CDR3 DNA follows: TGTGCCAGCAGCCAAGGGCCAGCACCTATCACAGATACGCAGTATTTT.

In this sample, this clonotype turned up many times. The CDR3 loop reads CSGSGTGPYNEQFF. In DNA form, the CDR3 reads TGCAGCGGATCCGGGACAGGCCCCTACAATGAGCAGTTCTTC. This rearrangement joins TRBV29-1 to TRBJ2-1, with 8 bases aligning to TRBD1. The J segment lost 2 bases and the V segment lost 7 bases, leaving 7 bases of the junction unmatched. This CDR3 has 14 residues. Per germline, CDR1 SQVTM and CDR2 ANQGSEA.

This clonotype was counted many times. The chain uses TRBV10-1 and TRBJ2-7; the D gene could be TRBD1 or TRBD2 (5 bases each). The V end was cut by 10 bases, the J end by 7 bases, with 29 bases between. The CDR3 has 16 residues. Germline V gene data show CDR1 as WNHNN and CDR2 as SYGVQD (reference sequence). The CDR3: CANKRRYSRGVMEQYF. In DNA form, the CDR3 reads TGCGCCAACAAAAGGCGGTACAGCCGAGGGGTGATGGAGCAGTACTTC.

In this sample, this clonotype turned up a few times. Since a much larger clone is just one base distant, this may be a read error. The chain uses TRBV6-2 or TRBV6-3 and TRBJ2-7, with 7 bases that match TRBD1. J was trimmed by 2 bases and V by 4 bases; bases with no gene match: 2. The CDR3 is 13 amino acids. Germline V gives CDR1 MNHEY, CDR2 SVGEGT. CDR3 nucleotide sequence: TGTGCCAGCAGTTGGGACAGAACCTACGAGCAGTACTTC. Translation gives CASSWDRTYEQYF.

This clonotype came up many times. The chain uses TRBV20-1 and TRBJ2-5; 9 bases fit TRBD1. Per germline, CDR1 DFQATT and CDR2 SNEGSKA (reference sequence). J lost 5 bases, V lost 0 bases, and 13 bases had no gene match. This CDR3 has 17 amino acids. CDR3 loop: CSARDSTSQGAGETQYF. Written as DNA, the CDR3 is TGCAGTGCTAGAGATTCAACTTCACAGGGGGCTGGGGAGACCCAGTACTTC.

This clonotype occurred many times. This chain joins TRBV20-1 and TRBJ2-5, with a possible D match to TRBD2 (5 bases). The CDR3 is 15 residues long. V lost 0 bases to trimming and J lost 1 base, with 12 bases between them. CDR1 and CDR2 (germline): DFQATT, SNEGSKA (reference sequence). CDR3 nucleotides: TGCAGTGCTAGAGATCCCACACTAGTCCAAGAGACCCAGTACTTC. Translating gives CSARDPTLVQETQYF.

Regarding this clonotype: This sequence is one base from a far larger clone and is likely a read error. The V gene is TRBV30, the J gene TRBJ2-1; D call uncertain. The germline V and J ends were trimmed by 0 bases and 10 bases, with 16 bases remaining between them. The CDR3 spans 14 residues. CDR1 is GTSNPN and CDR2 is SVGIG in the germline V gene (reference sequence). The DNA for the CDR3 is TGTGCCTGGAGTGTACCCGGCAGTGCCTACGAGCAGTTCTTC. Protein sequence: CAWSVPGSAYEQFF.

This clonotype occurred many times. The V call is TRBV20-1, the J call TRBJ2-7, with TRBD2 matching over 7 bases. There are 13 residues in the CDR3. J gave up 4 bases and V 3 bases, and 6 bases lay outside the gene matches. The V gene's germline CDR1 is DFQATT and CDR2 SNEGSKA (reference sequence). The CDR3: CSARGGSQYEQYF. The CDR3 region has the DNA TGCAGTGCTAGGGGGGGGAGTCAGTACGAGCAGTACTTC.

This clonotype was detected only once. A far larger clone is one base from this, pointing to a likely read error. The rearrangement uses TRBV12-3 or TRBV12-4 and TRBJ2-1; the match to TRBD2 covers 7 bases. Near its end, the DNA agrees better with TRBJ2-3, so the J call may be wrong. CDR3 length: 13 amino acids. The CDR3 region has the DNA TGTACCAGCAGTTCCCTAGCGGCCCATACGCAGTATTTT. It specifies CTSSSLAAHTQYF.

This clonotype was found many times. The gene calls are TRBV27 and TRBJ1-1; no definite D call. The CDR3 sequence is 12 residues long. V was shortened by 6 bases and J by 6 bases, with 11 bases between the two germline ends. Germline assignment: CDR1 MNHEY and CDR2 SMNVEV (reference sequence). CDR3 in DNA: TGTGCCAGCAGAGCGGGGTTGTCTGAAGCTTTCTTT. It yields the protein CASRAGLSEAFF.

At least ten counts were recorded for this clonotype. At one end the junction does not follow the germline gene, possibly because of a read error. The V gene is TRBV20-1, the J gene TRBJ1-2, with a tentative D call TRBD1 (5 bases). The CDR3 is 12 amino acids. Germline V lookup: CDR1 DFQATT, CDR2 SNEGSKA (reference sequence). The CDR3, as DNA: TGCAGTGCTAGAGGGGTAGGGGCCCCCATTCCCTTC. Amino acids: CSARGVGAPIPF.

Many counts were recorded for this clonotype. The rearrangement uses TRBV20-1 and TRBJ2-5, with TRBD2 identical over 11 bases. The V segment lost 0 bases and the J segment 3 bases; nucleotides outside the gene matches: 6. Germline lookup yields CDR1 DFQATT and CDR2 SNEGSKA (reference sequence). The CDR3 is made up of 16 amino acids. The DNA of the CDR3 is TGCAGTGCTAGAGATGAAAAGACTAGCGGGGAAGAGACCCAGTACTTC. Its protein is CSARDEKTSGEETQYF.

This clonotype was detected ten times or more. V gene TRBV7-2 combines with J gene TRBJ1-5; tentatively, D is TRBD1 (5 bases). Trimming left V 5 bases short and J 2 bases short, with 13 bases between. In germline, CDR1 is SGHTA, CDR2 FQGNSA. The CDR3 has 15 amino acids. This CDR3 is CASSHFMTGNQPQHF. The DNA of the CDR3 is TGTGCCAGCAGCCACTTTATGACAGGCAATCAGCCCCAGCATTTT.

This clonotype was observed a few times. The chain has TRBV19 and TRBJ1-4; no reliable D call. The V end lost 3 bases, the J end lost 1 base, and 6 bases lay between the germline ends. The CDR3 has 14 residues. Per germline, CDR1 LNHDA and CDR2 SQIVND (reference sequence). The CDR3 sequence is CASSMKETNEKLFF. CDR3 in DNA: TGTGCCAGTAGTATGAAGGAAACTAATGAAAAACTGTTTTTT. Complete variable domain (other parts from reference TRBV19 and TRBJ1-4): DGGITQSPKYLFRKEGQNVTLSCEQNLNHDAMYWYRQDPGQGLRLIYYSQIVNDFQKGDIAEGYSVSREKKESFPLTVTSAQKNPTAFYLCASSMKETNEKLFFGSGTQLSVL.